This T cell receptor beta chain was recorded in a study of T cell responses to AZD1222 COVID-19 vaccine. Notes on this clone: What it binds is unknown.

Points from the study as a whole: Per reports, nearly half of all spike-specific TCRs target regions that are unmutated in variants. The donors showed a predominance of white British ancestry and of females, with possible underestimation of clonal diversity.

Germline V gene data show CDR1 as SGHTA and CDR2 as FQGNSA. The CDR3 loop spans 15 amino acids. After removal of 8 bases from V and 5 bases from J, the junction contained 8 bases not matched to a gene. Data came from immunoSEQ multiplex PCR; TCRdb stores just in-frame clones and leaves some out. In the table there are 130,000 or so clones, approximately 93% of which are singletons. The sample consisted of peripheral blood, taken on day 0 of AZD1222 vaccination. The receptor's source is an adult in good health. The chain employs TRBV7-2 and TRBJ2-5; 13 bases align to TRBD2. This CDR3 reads CASGETSGRRETQYF. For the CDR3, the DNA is TGTGCCAGCGGGGAGACTAGCGGGAGGAGGGAGACCCAGTACTTC. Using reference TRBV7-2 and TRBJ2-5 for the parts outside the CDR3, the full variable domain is GAGVSQSPSNKVTEKGKDVELRCDPISGHTALYWYRQSLGQGLEFLIYFQGNSAPDKSGLPSDRFSAERTGGSVSTLTIQRTQQEDSAVYLCASGETSGRRETQYFGPGTRLLVL.